The rows below give T cell receptor beta chains drawn from one sample of a study of T-cell reconstitution after alpha-beta-depleted transplantation in children. TCRdb called the PCR reads again in MiXCR, with one record for every CDR3 protein. The table shows under 85,000 distinct CDR3 sequences, with 15% to 20% occurring only once. Sequencing was performed on PBMCs, mostly from graft donor cells, taken 360 days after TCRalphabeta/CD19-depleted stem cell transplant. The receptors derive from a male patient between 2 and 10 years old who had a stem cell transplant for acute lymphoblastic leukemia, so the T cells may come from the graft donor. Each CDR3 is given with its conserved first and last residue. Fields, in order: D gene, V gene, clone size, J gene, CDR3 DNA, CDR3 protein. A D gene is named only where the DNA matches it firmly. Some rows have no size entry. The others give once, few or many, or a class for an expanded clone.

>NA|TRBV7-9|few|TRBJ2-5
TGTGCCAGCAGCTTTATGGGGGGATCAAAGACCCAGTACTTC
CASSFMGGSKTQYF
>TRBD1|TRBV24-1|NA|TRBJ1-2
TGTGCCACCAGTGACCGGACAGGGGCTAACTATGGCTACACCTTC
CATSDRTGANYGYTF
>TRBD1|TRBV29-1|NA|TRBJ1-1
TGCAGCGTTGAGCCGACAGGGGACACTGAAGCTTTCTTT
CSVEPTGDTEAFF
>NA|TRBV29-1|few|TRBJ2-7
TGCAGCGTTGTCCGATACTACGAGCAGTACTTC
CSVVRYYEQYF
>NA|TRBV12-3/TRBV12-4|few|TRBJ2-3
TGTGCCAGCAGTTTTTTTCCGACCGAAGATACGCAGTATTTT
CASSFFPTEDTQYF
>TRBD2|TRBV5-5|few|TRBJ2-5
TGTGCCAGCAGCTTGACTAGCGGGAGTTTTAGGGAGACCCAGTACTTC
CASSLTSGSFRETQYF
>TRBD2|TRBV11-2|few|TRBJ2-5
TGTGCCAGCAGCGAAAGACTAGCGGGAGAGGGTCAAGAGACCCAGTACTTC
CASSERLAGEGQETQYF
>NA|TRBV6-5|few|TRBJ2-4
TGTGCCAGCAGTTACTCTACGGGGGCCAAAAACATTCAGTACTTC
CASSYSTGAKNIQYF
>TRBD2|TRBV15|NA|TRBJ2-5
TGTGCCACCAGCTTCGGGACTAGCGGGGAGACCCAGTACTTC
CATSFGTSGETQYF
>NA|TRBV5-6|NA|TRBJ1-1
TGTGCCAGCAGCTTGAGAGGTTTAAGGACTGAAGCTTTCTTT
CASSLRGLRTEAFF
>NA|TRBV5-1|NA|TRBJ2-3
TGCGCCAGCAGCTTGGTCGCTAGGACCCCCACAGATACGCAGTATTTT
CASSLVARTPTDTQYF
>TRBD1|TRBV25-1|once|TRBJ2-2
TGTGCCAGCAGTGAGGGACAGGTGAACACCGGGGAGCTGTTTTTT
CASSEGQVNTGELFF
>TRBD2|TRBV5-1|NA|TRBJ2-7
TGCGCCACCAAACCCCCGGGACTAGCGGTCTACGAGCAGTACTTC
CATKPPGLAVYEQYF
>TRBD1|TRBV29-1|many|TRBJ1-2
TGCAGCGTTGAGGACAGGGTGGGGTATGGCTACACCTTC
CSVEDRVGYGYTF
>NA|TRBV7-6|many|TRBJ2-1
TGTGCCAGCAGCATACCCAAGAGCTCCTACAATGAGCAGTTCTTC
CASSIPKSSYNEQFF
>TRBD2|TRBV5-1|NA|TRBJ2-3
TGCGCCAGCAGCTTGGCCACGCGGGAGGTCACAGATACGCAGTATTTT
CASSLATREVTDTQYF
>NA|TRBV5-1|NA|TRBJ2-1
TGCGCCAGCAGCTCCTCTGCGCGGCCCTACAATGAGCAGTTCTTC
CASSSSARPYNEQFF
>TRBD1|TRBV28|many|TRBJ2-5
TGTGCCAGCAGTCTTCCATCGACAGGGCGTTCAGGGACCCAGTACTTC
CASSLPSTGRSGTQYF
>NA|TRBV10-3|NA|TRBJ1-1
TGTGCCATCAGTGAACCAGAACAGGGATCGTACACTGAAGCTTTCTTT
CAISEPEQGSYTEAFF
>NA|TRBV4-1|many|TRBJ2-7
TGCGCCAGCAGCCAAGTTAGGGGAACCTACGAGCAGTACTTC
CASSQVRGTYEQYF
>TRBD1|TRBV11-3|NA|TRBJ2-1
TGTGCCAGCAGCTTAGTCCCTCGGCGACAGGGGTACAATGAGCAGTTCTTC
CASSLVPRRQGYNEQFF
>TRBD1|TRBV5-1|few|TRBJ2-1
TGCGCCAGCAGCCCGGGACAGGGGTCCTACAATGAGCAGTTCTTC
CASSPGQGSYNEQFF
>TRBD1|TRBV3-1|NA|TRBJ2-7
TGTGCCAGCAGCCAAGGGACAGGGCTCTTCTCCTACGAGCAGTACTTC
CASSQGTGLFSYEQYF
>NA|TRBV5-6|few|TRBJ2-1
TGTGCCAGCAGCCTTCGGGGGAGCATTTCCTACAATGAGCAGTTCTTC
CASSLRGSISYNEQFF
>TRBD2|TRBV2|many|TRBJ2-5
TGTGCCAGCAGTCACCCGGACGGGAGGGCCGGAGAAATGATCCAAGAGACCCAGTACTTC
CASSHPDGRAGEMIQETQYF
>NA|TRBV7-8|few|TRBJ2-1
TGTGCCAGCAGCTTCCTGAAGGGCGGACAGCAGTTCTTC
CASSFLKGGQQFF
>NA|TRBV9|few|TRBJ2-3
TGTGCCAGCAGCGTAGGGGCAGCGCCCGCTAGCACAGATACGCAGTATTTT
CASSVGAAPASTDTQYF
>TRBD1|TRBV11-1|NA|TRBJ2-7
TGTGCCAGCAGCTTATCGCGGACAGGGGAGGGCGAGCAGTACTTC
CASSLSRTGEGEQYF
>NA|TRBV20-1|few|TRBJ1-5
TGCAGTGCTAGAAGGGGCAATCAGCCCCAGCATTTT
CSARRGNQPQHF
>TRBD1|TRBV7-9|medium-sized|TRBJ1-1
TGTGCCAGCAGCCCACGACAGGGGAACACTGAAGCTTTCTTT
CASSPRQGNTEAFF
>TRBD1|TRBV12-3/TRBV12-4|few|TRBJ1-1
TGTGCCAGCAGAATGACAGGGGGCTTTACTGAAGCTTTCTTT
CASRMTGGFTEAFF
>NA|TRBV29-1|NA|TRBJ2-3
TGCAGCGTAGAGGGACACCCCTACACAGATACGCAGTATTTT
CSVEGHPYTDTQYF
>NA|TRBV5-6|many|TRBJ2-2
TGTGCCAGCAGCTTGCGGGGGCCTGGGACCGGGGAGCTGTTTTTT
CASSLRGPGTGELFF